A single sample is the source of the 11 T cell receptor beta chains below, sequenced in a study of Ad26.COV2.S vaccination and SARS-CoV-2 variants. Noted treatment: around 19 received Ad26.COV2.S at low or high dose, single or two shots; 5 received placebo; per-sample allocation not given. Samples came from day 63 after the first vaccine or placebo injection. The assay was immunoSEQ multiplex PCR, and TCRdb's table has in-frame clones only and misses some. The data hold 380,000 or so clones, with 80% to 90% observed a single time. The sequencing used peripheral blood, collected in a trial of Ad26.COV2.S vaccine versus placebo. The source of these receptors is a person aged 18-65 years who received the Ad26.COV2.S COVID-19 vaccine or a placebo.

CDR3 protein: CASSPPVGAGGHNEQFF. CDR3 nucleotides: TGTGCCAGCAGCCCTCCCGTGGGGGCGGGAGGGCACAATGAGCAGTTCTTC. The V and J genes are TRBV14 and TRBJ2-1; 9 bases agree with TRBD2. The germline V gene encodes CDR1 SGHDN and CDR2 FVKESK. After removal of 4 bases from V and 5 bases from J, the junction contained 12 bases not matched to a gene. The CDR3 has 17 amino acids.

The gene calls are TRBV2 and TRBJ1-4, with D tentatively TRBD1 (5 bases). Germline CDR1 and CDR2: SNHLY and FYNNEI. This CDR3 comprises 17 residues. V was cut by 2 bases and J by 3 bases, with 16 bases left in between. CDR3 residues: CASSEPGQTRPNEKLFF. The CDR3 DNA reads as TGTGCCAGCAGTGAACCAGGGCAGACGCGGCCTAATGAAAAACTGTTTTTT.

The V call is TRBV4-1, the J call TRBJ2-5, with TRBD1 matching over 7 bases. CDR3 length: 14 amino acids. V was pared by 4 bases and J by 4 bases, with 6 bases of the junction left unmatched. Germline V gene sequence: CDR1 MGHRA, CDR2 YSYEKL. The CDR3 sequence is CASSLHRGPETQYF. The CDR3 bases are TGCGCCAGCAGCCTGCACAGGGGCCCAGAGACCCAGTACTTC.

The chain recombines TRBV6-5 with TRBJ2-5; possibly TRBD1 for D (6 bases). Trimming stripped 0 bases from V and 3 bases from J, with 11 bases between. This CDR3 has 15 residues. Germline values: CDR1 MNHEY, CDR2 SVGAGI. This CDR3 is CASSYSRGLKETQYF. The CDR3 bases are TGTGCCAGCAGTTACTCGAGGGGGTTGAAAGAGACCCAGTACTTC.

This chain joins TRBV3-1 (or the pseudogene TRBV3-2) and TRBJ2-5; D tentatively fits TRBD1 or TRBD2 (5 bases each). With 9 bases removed from V and 7 bases from J, the gap between germline ends came to 18 bases. The V gene's germline CDR1 is LGHDT and CDR2 YNNKEL (reference sequence). CDR3 length equals 13 residues. The CDR3: CASTLGRYRTQYF. The CDR3, as DNA: TGTGCCAGTACCCTGGGACGGTATAGGACCCAGTACTTC.

This clone was found a few times. The V gene is TRBV11-2, the J gene TRBJ1-1; D ambiguous. Germline V gives CDR1 SGHAT, CDR2 FQNNGV. The CDR3 covers 12 residues. V was shortened by 6 bases and J by 5 bases, with 10 bases between the two germline ends. The CDR3 bases are TGTGCCAGCAGGGACCTAGGAACTGAAGCTTTCTTT. Amino acid sequence: CASRDLGTEAFF.

The chain employs TRBV5-5 and TRBJ1-1; maybe TRBD1 (6 bases). Trimming cost V 0 bases and J 1 base, with 19 bases left between them. Germline CDR1 reads SGHKS; CDR2 reads YYEKEE (reference sequence). The CDR3 consists of 18 residues. In DNA, the CDR3 is TGTGCCAGCAGCTTGGCCGTTACAGGGCTCCCGCGGAACACTGAAGCTTTCTTT. Encoded protein: CASSLAVTGLPRNTEAFF.

The CDR3 sequence is CAIGEGRSYEQYF. In nucleotides, the CDR3 is TGTGCCATCGGAGAAGGCCGCTCCTACGAGCAGTACTTC. V usage is TRBV10-3 and J usage is TRBJ2-7; D is unresolved. There are 13 residues in the CDR3. V lost 8 bases and J 0 bases, leaving 11 bases between the germline ends. The germline V gene has CDR1 ENHRY and CDR2 SYGVKD.

The J gene is TRBJ1-1, the V gene TRBV11-3; possible D gene TRBD1, 5 bases. The CDR3 contains 15 residues. V shed 2 bases and J shed 0 bases, with 10 bases lying between them. CDR1 SGHNT and CDR2 YENEEA come from the germline V gene. CDR3 residues: CASSLPQGLNTEAFF. CDR3 coding DNA: TGTGCCAGCAGCTTACCCCAGGGATTGAACACTGAAGCTTTCTTT.

This chain uses TRBV2 with TRBJ2-7; D is perhaps TRBD1 (6 bases). The V end lost 8 bases, the J end lost 4 bases, and 12 bases lay between the germline ends. The germline CDR1 and CDR2 sequences are SNHLY and FYNNEI. The CDR3 runs to 12 residues. Here the CDR3 DNA reads TGTGCCAGCCAGGACAGACGATACGAGCAGTACTTC. It codes for CASQDRRYEQYF. Supplemented by reference TRBV2 and TRBJ2-7, the full variable domain reads EPEVTQTPSHQVTQMGQEVILRCVPISNHLYFYWYRQILGQKVEFLVSFYNNEISEKSEIFDDQFSVERPDGSNFTLKIRSTKLEDSAMYFCASQDRRYEQYFGPGTRLTVT.

V and J are TRBV5-1 and TRBJ2-5, with D possibly being TRBD1 (6 bases). The V gene lost 2 bases and the J gene lost 4 bases, with 15 bases spanning the gap. Germline values: CDR1 SGHRS, CDR2 YFSETQ. The length of the CDR3 is 15 residues. The CDR3 here is CASSFGTNAGETQYF. CDR3 coding DNA: TGCGCCAGCAGCTTCGGGACAAACGCGGGAGAGACCCAGTACTTC.